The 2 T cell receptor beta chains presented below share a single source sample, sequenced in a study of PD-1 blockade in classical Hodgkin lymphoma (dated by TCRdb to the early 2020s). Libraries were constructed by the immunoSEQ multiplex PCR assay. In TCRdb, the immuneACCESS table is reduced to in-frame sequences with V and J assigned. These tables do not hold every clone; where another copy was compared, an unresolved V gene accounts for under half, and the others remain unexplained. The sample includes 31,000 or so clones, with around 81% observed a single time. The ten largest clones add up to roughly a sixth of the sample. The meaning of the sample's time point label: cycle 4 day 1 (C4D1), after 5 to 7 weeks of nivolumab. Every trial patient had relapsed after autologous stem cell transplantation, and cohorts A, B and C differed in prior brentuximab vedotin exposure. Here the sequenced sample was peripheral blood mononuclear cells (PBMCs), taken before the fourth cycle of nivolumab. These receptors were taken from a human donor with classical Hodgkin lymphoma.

CDR3 nucleotides: TGTGCCAGCAGCCCTAGATCCCCGATGACTGAAGCTTTCTTT. Protein: CASSPRSPMTEAFF. The rearrangement links TRBV11-3 to TRBJ1-1; D gene unclear. Germline lookup yields CDR1 SGHNT and CDR2 YENEEA. Deletions cut 5 bases from V and 5 bases from J, with 15 bases between. This CDR3 has 14 amino acids.

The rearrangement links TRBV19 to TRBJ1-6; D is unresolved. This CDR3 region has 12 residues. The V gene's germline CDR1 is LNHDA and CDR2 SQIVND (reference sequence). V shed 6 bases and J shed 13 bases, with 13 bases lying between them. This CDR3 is CASSLLDLPLHF. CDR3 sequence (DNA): TGTGCCAGTAGCCTTTTGGACCTTCCCCTCCACTTT.